This T cell receptor (beta chain) is drawn from a study of T cell responses to AZD1222 COVID-19 vaccine. Study conclusions and caveats: In a largely white British group with more females than males, clonal diversity was possibly underestimated. Only a handful of AZD1222 recipients were seropositive at baseline.

Generated by immunoSEQ multiplex PCR, the TCRdb table keeps only in-frame clones and is missing some. The sample contains some 170,000 clones, around 92% of which appear only once. J gave up 3 bases and V 3 bases, and 4 bases lay outside the gene matches. The CDR3 totals 15 residues. Germline CDR1 and CDR2: LNHDA and SQIVND (reference sequence). As regards this clone: The antigen remains undetermined.

Sample: peripheral blood, taken 28 days after the second AZD1222 dose. This chain joins TRBV19 and TRBJ2-3; TRBD1 agrees at 9 bases. The receptor's source is an adult who received the AZD1222 COVID-19 vaccine. The CDR3 is CASSIRDRATDTQYF. CDR3 sequence (DNA): TGTGCCAGTAGTATTAGGGACAGGGCGACAGATACGCAGTATTTT.